A single sample gave rise to the 14 T cell receptor beta chains below, sequenced in a study of shared clonotypes between healthy human individuals. The assay was immunoSEQ multiplex PCR, and TCRdb's table has in-frame clones only and misses some. The table lists about 2.1 million clones, about 93% of them singletons. CD45RO-negative, CCR7-positively selected cells formed the naive CD8 fraction, excluding terminally differentiated effector memory CD45RA+ cells. The sequenced sample consisted of naive CD8+ T cells from PBMCs. The receptors shown here come from a man between 18 and 35 years old in good health. Some clones in this sample may be carry-over from other donors' samples.

Of note for this clone: This sample also contains other DNA sequences that code for the same CDR3. This chain joins TRBV9 and TRBJ2-7, with a tentative D call TRBD2 (5 bases). The V end was cut by 0 bases, the J end by 3 bases, with 10 bases between. CDR1 and CDR2 (germline): SGDLS, YYNGEE. There are 14 residues in the CDR3. The CDR3, as DNA: TGTGCCAGCAGCGTAGGAGGGTCTAGCTACGAGCAGTACTTC. This gives the protein CASSVGGSSYEQYF.

The chain is built from TRBV29-1 and TRBJ2-3; TRBD2 matches 11 bases. This CDR3 comprises 18 residues. CDR1 SQVTM and CDR2 ANQGSEA come from the germline V gene. The V segment lost 0 bases and the J segment 2 bases; nucleotides outside the gene matches: 10. CDR3 residues: CSVEDGASGRSDTDTQYF. In DNA form, the CDR3 reads TGCAGCGTTGAAGATGGCGCTAGCGGGAGGAGTGACACAGATACGCAGTATTTT.

On this clone itself: One end of the junction varies from germline; a read error may be responsible. The V gene is TRBV11-2, the J gene TRBJ2-7; the D call may be TRBD1 or TRBD2 (5 bases each). CDR3 length equals 16 residues. Germline loops: CDR1 SGHAT, CDR2 FQNNGV. This CDR3 reads CAGSLAGTVSSYEQYF. CDR3 DNA sequence: TGTGCCGGCAGCTTAGCCGGGACGGTGAGCTCCTACGAGCAGTACTTC. Based on the CDR3 plus reference TRBV11-2 and TRBJ2-7, the full variable domain is EAGVAQSPRYKIIEKRQSVAFWCNPISGHATLYWYQQILGQGPKLLIQFQNNGVVDDSQLPKDRFSAERLKGVDSTLKIQPAKLEDSAVYLCAGSLAGTVSSYEQYFGPGTRLTVT.

J is TRBJ2-5 and V is TRBV9, with D possibly matching TRBD2 (6 bases). The V end lost 2 bases, the J end lost 2 bases, and 13 bases lay between the germline ends. This CDR3 is 15 amino acids long. The germline V gene has CDR1 SGDLS and CDR2 YYNGEE. The CDR3 spells CASSVSGGGQETQYF. CDR3 nucleotides: TGTGCCAGCAGCGTTAGTGGGGGAGGACAAGAGACCCAGTACTTC.

A remark on this clone: Different DNA sequences within this sample yield the same CDR3. The chain recombines TRBV28 with TRBJ1-1, with unresolved D. The germline gives CDR1 MDHEN, CDR2 SYDVKM. This CDR3 region has 12 residues. Deletions cut 3 bases from V and 4 bases from J, with 6 bases between. CDR3 sequence reads: CASSFGSTEAFF. The DNA for the CDR3 is TGTGCCAGCAGTTTCGGCAGCACTGAAGCTTTCTTT.

The chain is built from TRBV5-8 and TRBJ2-2, with 11 bases identical to TRBD2. The CDR3 extends over 14 amino acids. Germline trimming cut 9 bases from V and 6 bases from J; bases unmatched to any gene: 7. Germline loops: CDR1 SGHTS, CDR2 YDEGEE. The CDR3, as DNA: TGTGCCACCGTTAGCGGGAGGGCCCCCGGGGAGCTGTTTTTT. Its translation is CATVSGRAPGELFF.

A remark on this clone: The same CDR3 can be traced to other DNA sequences in this sample. The chain recombines TRBV6-5 with TRBJ2-7, with TRBD2 identical over 7 bases. CDR1 and CDR2 from the germline V gene are MNHEY and SVGAGI. Trimming took 5 bases from V and 4 from J; bases not matched to a gene: 5. CDR3 length: 13 amino acids. DNA for the CDR3: TGTGCCAGCAGTCCCGGGACTACTTACGAGCAGTACTTC. This codes for CASSPGTTYEQYF.

V and J are TRBV4-1 and TRBJ2-7; D possibly uses TRBD1 or TRBD2 (5 bases each). V was shortened by 3 bases and J by 2 bases, with 14 bases between the two germline ends. The CDR3 covers 15 residues. Germline values: CDR1 MGHRA, CDR2 YSYEKL. The CDR3 DNA sequence: TGCGCCAGCAGCCAGGACCGGGACGGAACCTACGAGCAGTACTTC. Its translation: CASSQDRDGTYEQYF.

V is TRBV28 and J is TRBJ1-1; D might be TRBD1 (5 bases). With 8 bases removed from V and 0 bases from J, the gap between germline ends came to 13 bases. This CDR3 comprises 14 residues. In germline, CDR1 is MDHEN, CDR2 SYDVKM. This CDR3 reads CASGLQVLNTEAFF. The CDR3 DNA reads TGTGCCAGCGGACTACAGGTTTTGAACACTGAAGCTTTCTTT.

This sequence joins TRBV27 and TRBJ2-3; tentatively, D is TRBD1 or TRBD2 (7 bases each). Germline V gene sequence: CDR1 MNHEY, CDR2 SMNVEV (reference sequence). V lost 6 bases, J lost 3 bases, and 19 bases lay in between. The CDR3 consists of 16 residues. CDR3 protein: CASRTAGGVWTDTQYF. DNA of the CDR3: TGTGCCAGCAGGACGGCAGGGGGGGTTTGGACAGATACGCAGTATTTT.

The chain uses TRBV6-5 and TRBJ1-2; TRBD1 agrees at 9 bases. The V and J ends lost 0 bases and 3 bases, in that order; junction bases with no gene match: 2. Per the germline V gene, CDR1 is MNHEY and CDR2 is SVGAGI. The CDR3 is 15 residues long. CDR3 residues: CASSYSGQGDYGYTF. The CDR3 DNA reads TGTGCCAGCAGTTACTCGGGACAGGGTGACTATGGCTACACCTTC.

V is TRBV7-3 and J is TRBJ2-7; D possibly corresponds to TRBD2 (6 bases). CDR1 and CDR2 from the germline V gene are SGHTA and FQGTGA. Deletions cut 2 bases from V and 2 bases from J, with 16 bases between. The CDR3 totals 16 residues. CDR3 DNA sequence: TGTGCCAGCAGCTTACGAACCCTCGCGGGGACCTACGAGCAGTACTTC. Translation: CASSLRTLAGTYEQYF.

The rearrangement joins TRBV6-5 to TRBJ1-1; the D is unclear. V lost 7 bases to trimming and J lost 3 bases, with 15 bases between them. The CDR3 runs 14 residues. Germline V lookup: CDR1 MNHEY, CDR2 SVGAGI. Here the CDR3 DNA reads TGTGCCAGCATGGTCGCAGTTGGGGACACTGAAGCTTTCTTT. It specifies CASMVAVGDTEAFF.

CDR3 protein: CASSNWGETQYF. The CDR3 DNA is TGTGCCAGCAGTAACTGGGGGGAGACCCAGTACTTC. V gene TRBV6-5 combines with J gene TRBJ2-5, with D perhaps assigned TRBD1 or TRBD2 (5 bases each). V gave up 5 bases and J gave up 5 bases, with 9 bases separating them. The length of the CDR3 is 12 residues. Per the germline V gene, CDR1 is MNHEY and CDR2 is SVGAGI.